This TCR beta chain was retrieved from a study of CD8 T cells in Susac syndrome. Study context: Sequenced Susac syndrome patients included about 6 with active disease and under 10 who were in remission.

Susac syndrome patients met recently defined diagnostic criteria for definite or probable disease. After extraction with the RNeasy kit, about 0.45 to 1 ug of the RNA was reverse transcribed using random hexamers. MiXCR was run by TCRdb on the immunoSEQ multiplex PCR reads, yielding one entry per CDR3 protein. The table lists 200,000 or so distinct CDR3 sequences, around 95% of them singletons. Germline lookup yields CDR1 SQVTM and CDR2 ANQGSEA. The CDR3 is made up of 13 amino acids. V lost 7 bases and J lost 4; bases outside the gene matches: 5. The sequenced sample consisted of CD4+ T cells from PBMCs. This TCR came from a human donor with Susac syndrome. This chain uses TRBV29-1 with TRBJ1-1, with 11 bases fitting TRBD1. In DNA form, the CDR3 reads TGCAGCGCACCGGGACAGGGGGGCACTGAAGCTTTCTTT. This gives the protein CSAPGQGGTEAFF.